This note documents a single T cell receptor (beta chain) sequence. The V and J ends lost 10 bases and 2 bases, in that order; junction bases with no gene match: 6. Germline CDR1 reads SNHLY; CDR2 reads FYNNEI. This CDR3 is built from 13 residues. This entry comes from a study of blood T cell repertoires in COVID-19. About the research overall: The study drew acute and convalescent COVID-19 samples from the United States, Italy and Spain. PBMCs, B-cell-depleted T cells, or T cells were the source of the cDNA or gDNA that made up the material.

Source study methods: Estimated nucleated cell counts came from reference gene primer amplification. Some clones are missing from TCRdb's copy, which holds only in-frame ones; the method was immunoSEQ multiplex PCR. Clone size and the V and J calls come from that table; the DNA yielded D and trimming. The table lists 200,000 to 250,000 clones, 88% of them singletons, with approximately 1.7% in the top ten. The chain recombines TRBV2 with TRBJ2-3; 7 bases are shared with TRBD2. The source material was peripheral blood. The sequence was collected from a man between 65 and 79 years old with acute or convalescent COVID-19. In nucleotides, the CDR3 is TGTGCCACCCGCCGGGACTACACAGATACGCAGTATTTT. Translating it yields CATRRDYTDTQYF.